Below, one T cell receptor (beta chain) is given with its context. A single base separates this from a much larger clone, so it may be a read error. The germline CDR1 and CDR2 sequences are MNHEY and SVGEGT. This CDR3 contains 13 residues. Relying on iRepertoire HTBI primers and Arm-PCR of CDR3 regions, the team built TCR beta libraries. Original handling: Sample data revealed approximately 62 TRBV and some 14 TRBJ segments. One entry per CDR3 protein, called by TCRdb with MiXCR from the multiplex PCR reads. The V and J calls come from TCRdb's annotation, not from the publication. This repertoire shows roughly 420,000 distinct CDR3 sequences, 16% found once; its top ten account for about 10%. Time point described: newly diagnosed GD, antithyroid drugs for less than 3 months. Construction of the TCR library relied on RNA isolated from PBMCs. The data stem from a study of regulatory T cells in long-lasting Graves disease.

The same data also contributed to another study, on T cells in Graves' hyperthyroidism and ophthalmopathy. From that second work: Primed by the HTBI set, a first-round RT-PCR was run on the TCR CDR3.

The chain combines TRBV6-2 or TRBV6-3 with TRBJ2-7; 7 bases align to TRBD2. This TCR came from a woman in her 30s with Graves disease. Sequencing used peripheral blood mononuclear cells (PBMCs), obtained at new diagnosis, from a patient treated with antithyroid drugs. CDR3 nucleotide sequence: TGTGCCAGCAGTTTCGCGGGAGTTGGCTTGCAGTGCTTC. Amino acids: CASSFAGVGLQCF.